The next 13 T cell receptor beta chains were all read from a single sample in a study of T cell changes during pregnancy in multiple sclerosis. Assay used: immunoSEQ multiplex PCR; TCRdb lists only in-frame clones, some missing. The data hold about 72,000 clones, with 90% to 95% observed a single time. Sequencing was performed on peripheral blood, taken in the first trimester of pregnancy. The source of these receptors is a female donor in good health, enrolled as a control in a pregnancy study.

The gene calls are TRBV11-2 and TRBJ2-1; D ambiguous. The length of the CDR3 is 15 residues. Germline V gene data show CDR1 as SGHAT and CDR2 as FQNNGV. Between the trimmed V and J ends, which lost 2 bases and 5 bases, there was a span of 13 bases. DNA for the CDR3: TGTGCCAGCAGCTTAATGTCTGGTTCGGACAATGAGCAGTTCTTC. Protein product: CASSLMSGSDNEQFF.

The chain combines TRBV2 with TRBJ2-7; D may be TRBD1 (5 bases). This CDR3 has 14 residues. Germline V CDR1 and CDR2: SNHLY, FYNNEI. V lost 6 bases, J lost 4 bases, and 16 bases lay in between. CDR3 nucleotide sequence: TGTGCCAGCAGGGCTCGGGTAGGGGCTTACGAGCAGTACTTC. Protein product: CASRARVGAYEQYF.

Turning to this clone: Mismatch with germline at one junction end may stem from a read error. The V gene is TRBV30, the J gene TRBJ2-7, with 7 bases aligning to TRBD2. In germline, CDR1 is GTSNPN, CDR2 SVGIG (reference sequence). The CDR3 totals 11 residues. CDR3 amino acids: CAEGRAYEQYF. CDR3 in DNA: TGCGCGGAGGGGAGGGCCTACGAGCAGTACTTC.

The chain employs TRBV30 and TRBJ2-5; TRBD2 agrees at 12 bases. The J call may not be correct, given that the DNA end is closer to TRBJ2-7. CDR3 length: 17 residues. Germline V lookup: CDR1 GTSNPN, CDR2 SVGIG (reference sequence). The CDR3, as DNA: TGTGCCTGGAGTTTCCCTAGCGGGAGGGCCTCGTCCTACGAGCAGTACTTC. It translates to CAWSFPSGRASSYEQYF.

The V gene is TRBV5-1, the J gene TRBJ2-2, with D tentatively TRBD1 (5 bases). The length of the CDR3 is 17 residues. CDR1 and CDR2 from the germline V gene are SGHRS and YFSETQ. V dropped 0 bases and J dropped 2 bases, with 14 bases sitting between them. CDR3 nucleotide sequence: TGCGCCAGCAGCTTGGTTCATGGCAGGGTAAACACCGGGGAGCTGTTTTTT. This translates into CASSLVHGRVNTGELFF.

V is TRBV5-1 and J is TRBJ1-1, with D unclear. This CDR3 has 14 residues. Deletions cut 0 bases from V and 1 base from J, with 7 bases between. CDR1 and CDR2 (germline): SGHRS, YFSETQ. CDR3 in amino acids: CASSLALKNTEAFF. The CDR3 nucleotides read TGCGCCAGCAGCTTGGCCTTAAAGAACACTGAAGCTTTCTTT.

The chain couples TRBV2 to TRBJ2-7, with 10 bases fitting TRBD1. Trimming at V came to 6 bases and at J to 5 bases, leaving 10 bases not matched to a gene. Per the germline V gene, CDR1 is SNHLY and CDR2 is FYNNEI. The CDR3 runs to 15 residues. CDR3 residues: CASSDRDRGFHEQYF. In DNA, the CDR3 is TGTGCCAGCAGCGACCGGGACAGGGGCTTCCACGAGCAGTACTTC. Variable domain in full (rest from reference TRBV2 and TRBJ2-7): EPEVTQTPSHQVTQMGQEVILRCVPISNHLYFYWYRQILGQKVEFLVSFYNNEISEKSEIFDDQFSVERPDGSNFTLKIRSTKLEDSAMYFCASSDRDRGFHEQYFGPGTRLTVT.

The V call is TRBV7-2, the J call TRBJ2-7, with TRBD1 as a possible D gene (6 bases). The CDR3 is 14 residues long. V lost 5 bases and J lost 1, with 12 bases in between. Per the germline V gene, CDR1 is SGHTA and CDR2 is FQGNSA. CDR3 in amino acids: CASSPDRFSYEQYF. The CDR3 nucleotides are TGTGCCAGCAGCCCTGACAGGTTTTCCTACGAGCAGTACTTC.

V gene TRBV7-6 combines with J gene TRBJ2-1; D possibly corresponds to TRBD2 (6 bases). The CDR3 consists of 16 residues. V was pared by 0 bases and J by 5 bases, with 14 bases between. In germline, CDR1 is SGHVS, CDR2 FNYEAQ. The CDR3 region has the DNA TGTGCCAGCAGCTTAGCGCTGGTTTCGGGGGACAATGAGCAGTTCTTC. Amino acid sequence: CASSLALVSGDNEQFF.

The rearrangement uses TRBV5-1 and TRBJ2-2; TRBD2 might be the D (5 bases). The V and J ends lost 2 bases and 6 bases respectively, with 14 bases between them. The CDR3 has 15 residues. Per germline, CDR1 SGHRS and CDR2 YFSETQ. In DNA form, the CDR3 reads TGCGCCAGCAGCTTAGCGACTACTGTGTCCGGGGAGCTGTTTTTT. Its protein product is CASSLATTVSGELFF.

This clone occurred once. The V gene is TRBV28, the J gene TRBJ2-7, with 9 bases fitting TRBD2. Germline-derived CDR1 and CDR2 are MDHEN and SYDVKM. The CDR3 spans 15 residues. With 7 bases clipped from V and 2 bases from J, the junction kept 9 bases outside the gene matches. CDR3 residues: CASTELAGGPYEQYF. DNA of the CDR3: TGTGCCAGCACCGAACTAGCGGGCGGACCCTACGAGCAGTACTTC.

This clone was seen only once. The CDR3 bases are TGTGCCAGCAGTGAAGTGAGGGCAGCGAACTACGAGCAGTACTTC. Protein: CASSEVRAANYEQYF. The chain combines TRBV2 with TRBJ2-7, with D possibly matching TRBD2 (5 bases). The length of the CDR3 is 15 residues. V lost 1 base, J lost 3 bases, and 13 bases lay in between. Germline-derived CDR1 and CDR2 are SNHLY and FYNNEI.

The chain recombines TRBV7-8 with TRBJ1-3; possible D gene TRBD1, 5 bases. Germline loops: CDR1 SGHVS, CDR2 FQNEAQ. Trimming stripped 0 bases from V and 0 bases from J, with 12 bases between. This CDR3 spans 17 amino acids. CDR3 nucleotide sequence: TGTGCCAGCAGCTTAGCGCGACGACAGACCTCTGGAAACACCATATATTTT. It specifies CASSLARRQTSGNTIYF. The full variable domain, with the rest looked up from reference TRBV7-8 and TRBJ1-3, is GAGVSQSPRYKVAKRGQDVALRCDPISGHVSLFWYQQALGQGPEFLTYFQNEAQLDKSGLPSDRFFAERPEGSVSTLKIQRTQQEDSAVYLCASSLARRQTSGNTIYFGEGSWLTVV.